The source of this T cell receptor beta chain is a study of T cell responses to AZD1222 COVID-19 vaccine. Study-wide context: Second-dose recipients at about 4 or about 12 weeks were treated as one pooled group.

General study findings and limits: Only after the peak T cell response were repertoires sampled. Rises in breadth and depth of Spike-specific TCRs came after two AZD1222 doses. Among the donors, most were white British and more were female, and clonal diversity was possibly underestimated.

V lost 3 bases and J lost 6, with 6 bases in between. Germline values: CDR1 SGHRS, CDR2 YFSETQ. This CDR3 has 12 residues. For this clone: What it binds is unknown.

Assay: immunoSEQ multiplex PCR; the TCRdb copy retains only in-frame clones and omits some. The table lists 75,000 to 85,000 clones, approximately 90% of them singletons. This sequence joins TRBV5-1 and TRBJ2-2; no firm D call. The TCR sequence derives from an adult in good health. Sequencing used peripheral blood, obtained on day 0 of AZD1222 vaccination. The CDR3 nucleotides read TGCGCCAGCAGCTATGTCCCCGGGGAGCTGTTTTTT. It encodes CASSYVPGELFF.